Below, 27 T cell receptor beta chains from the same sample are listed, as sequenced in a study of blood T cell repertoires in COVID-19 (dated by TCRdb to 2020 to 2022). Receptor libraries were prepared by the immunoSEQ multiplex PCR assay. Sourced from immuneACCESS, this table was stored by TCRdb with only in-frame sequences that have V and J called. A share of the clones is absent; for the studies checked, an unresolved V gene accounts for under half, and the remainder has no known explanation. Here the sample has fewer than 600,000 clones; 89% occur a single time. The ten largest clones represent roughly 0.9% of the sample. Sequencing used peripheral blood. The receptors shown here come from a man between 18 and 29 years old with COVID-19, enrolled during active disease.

DNA for the CDR3: TGTGCCAGCAGTATCCGCGGGCCTCCCAAACAATACGAGCAGTACTTC. Translated, it gives CASSIRGPPKQYEQYF. This rearrangement joins TRBV28 to TRBJ2-7; D is possibly TRBD2 (5 bases). Per the germline V gene, CDR1 is MDHEN and CDR2 is SYDVKM. There are 16 residues in the CDR3. V lost 5 bases to trimming and J lost 4 bases, with 21 bases between them.

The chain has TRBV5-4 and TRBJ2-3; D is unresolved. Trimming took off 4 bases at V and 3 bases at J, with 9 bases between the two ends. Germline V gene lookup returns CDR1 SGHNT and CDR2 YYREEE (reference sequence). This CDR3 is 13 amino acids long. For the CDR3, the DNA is TGTGCCAGCAGCGGGCCCATTACAGATACGCAGTATTTT. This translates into CASSGPITDTQYF.

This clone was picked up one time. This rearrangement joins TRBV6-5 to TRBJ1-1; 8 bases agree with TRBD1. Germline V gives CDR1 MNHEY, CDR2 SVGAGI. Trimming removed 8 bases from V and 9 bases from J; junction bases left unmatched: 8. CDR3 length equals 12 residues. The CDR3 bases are TGTGCCAGCGGGCTTGGACAGGGACAAGCTTTCTTT. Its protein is CASGLGQGQAFF.

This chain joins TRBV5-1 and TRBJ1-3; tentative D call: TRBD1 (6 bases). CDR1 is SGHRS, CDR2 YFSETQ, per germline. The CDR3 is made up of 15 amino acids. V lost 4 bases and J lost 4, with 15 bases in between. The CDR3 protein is CASSLEWDTGNTIYF. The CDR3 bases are TGCGCCAGCAGCCTGGAGTGGGACACCGGAAACACCATATATTTT.

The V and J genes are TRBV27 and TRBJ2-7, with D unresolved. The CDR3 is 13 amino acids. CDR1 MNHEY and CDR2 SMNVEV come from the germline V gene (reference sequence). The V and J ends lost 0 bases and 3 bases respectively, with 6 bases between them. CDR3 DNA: TGTGCCAGCAGTTTATCAGAGTTCTACGAGCAGTACTTC. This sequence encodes CASSLSEFYEQYF.

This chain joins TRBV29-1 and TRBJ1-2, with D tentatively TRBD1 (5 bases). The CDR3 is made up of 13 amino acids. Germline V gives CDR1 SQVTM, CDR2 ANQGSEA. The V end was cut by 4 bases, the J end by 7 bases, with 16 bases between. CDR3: CSVVLGVQSGYTF. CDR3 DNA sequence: TGCAGCGTTGTATTAGGGGTACAATCTGGCTACACCTTC.

The chain's CDR3 is CASSLGLAGEGDTQYF. The CDR3 coding sequence is TGTGCCAGCAGCTTGGGGCTAGCGGGGGAGGGAGATACGCAGTATTTT. V is TRBV7-3 and J is TRBJ2-3, with TRBD2 matching 10 bases. The CDR3 has 16 amino acids. The V gene end was trimmed by 3 bases and the J gene end by 5 bases; junction bases not matched to a gene: 8. Germline loops: CDR1 SGHTA, CDR2 FQGTGA.

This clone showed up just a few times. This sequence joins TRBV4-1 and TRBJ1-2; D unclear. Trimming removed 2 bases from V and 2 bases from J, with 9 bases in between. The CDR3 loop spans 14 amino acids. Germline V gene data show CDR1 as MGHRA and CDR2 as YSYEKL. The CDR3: CASSQSRWNYGYTF. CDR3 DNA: TGCGCCAGCAGCCAATCTAGGTGGAACTATGGCTACACCTTC.

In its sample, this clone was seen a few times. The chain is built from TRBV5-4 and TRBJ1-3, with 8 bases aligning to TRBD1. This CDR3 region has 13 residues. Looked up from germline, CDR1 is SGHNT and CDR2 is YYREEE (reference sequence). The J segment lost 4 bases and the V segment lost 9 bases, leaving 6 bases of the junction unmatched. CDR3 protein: CANGTGEGNTIYF. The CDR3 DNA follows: TGTGCCAACGGGACAGGTGAAGGAAACACCATATATTTT.

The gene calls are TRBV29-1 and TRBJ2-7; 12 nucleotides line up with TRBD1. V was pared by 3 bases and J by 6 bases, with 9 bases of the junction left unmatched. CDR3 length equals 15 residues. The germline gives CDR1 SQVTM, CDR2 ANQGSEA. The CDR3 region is CSVDEEGQGASEQYF. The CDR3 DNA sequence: TGCAGCGTTGATGAGGAGGGACAGGGGGCAAGCGAGCAGTACTTC.

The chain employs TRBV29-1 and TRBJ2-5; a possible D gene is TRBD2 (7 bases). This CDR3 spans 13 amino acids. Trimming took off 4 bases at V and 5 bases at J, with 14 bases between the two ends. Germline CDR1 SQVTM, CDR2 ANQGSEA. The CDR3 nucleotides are TGCAGCGTTGGTTGGGGGGGCCGGGAGACCCAGTACTTC. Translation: CSVGWGGRETQYF.

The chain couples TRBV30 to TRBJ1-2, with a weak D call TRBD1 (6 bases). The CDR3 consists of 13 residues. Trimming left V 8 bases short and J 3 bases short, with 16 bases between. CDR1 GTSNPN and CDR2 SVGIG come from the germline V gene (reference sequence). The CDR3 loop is CAVRGGSDYGYTF. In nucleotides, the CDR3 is TGTGCCGTAAGGGGGGGGTCGGACTATGGCTACACCTTC.

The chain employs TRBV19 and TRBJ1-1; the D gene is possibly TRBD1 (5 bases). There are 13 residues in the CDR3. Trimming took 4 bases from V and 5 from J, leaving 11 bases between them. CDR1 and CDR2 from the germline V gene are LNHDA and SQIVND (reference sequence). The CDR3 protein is CASSRAGRTEAFF. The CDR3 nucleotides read TGTGCCAGTAGTAGGGCAGGGAGGACTGAAGCTTTCTTT.

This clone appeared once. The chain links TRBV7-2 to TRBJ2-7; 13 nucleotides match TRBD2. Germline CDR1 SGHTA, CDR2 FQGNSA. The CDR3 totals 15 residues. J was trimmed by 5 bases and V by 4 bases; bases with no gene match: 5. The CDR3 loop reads CASSSGLAGENEQYF. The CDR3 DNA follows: TGTGCCAGCAGCTCCGGACTAGCGGGAGAGAACGAGCAGTACTTC.

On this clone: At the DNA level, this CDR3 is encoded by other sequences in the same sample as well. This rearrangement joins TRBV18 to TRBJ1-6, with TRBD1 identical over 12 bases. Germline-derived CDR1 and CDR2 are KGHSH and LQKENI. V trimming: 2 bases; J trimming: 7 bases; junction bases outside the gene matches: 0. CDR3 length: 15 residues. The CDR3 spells CASSPGTGGNSPLHF. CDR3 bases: TGTGCCAGCTCACCAGGGACAGGGGGCAATTCACCCCTCCACTTT.

This chain's CDR3 is CASSLRQGWGTEAFF. The CDR3 coding sequence is TGTGCCAGCAGCCTCCGACAGGGATGGGGTACTGAAGCTTTCTTT. V usage is TRBV3-1 (or the pseudogene TRBV3-2) and J usage is TRBJ1-1; TRBD1 agrees at 7 bases. Germline CDR1 reads LGHDT; CDR2 reads YNNKEL (reference sequence). Trimming at V came to 4 bases and at J to 5 bases, leaving 10 bases not matched to a gene. The CDR3 loop spans 15 amino acids.

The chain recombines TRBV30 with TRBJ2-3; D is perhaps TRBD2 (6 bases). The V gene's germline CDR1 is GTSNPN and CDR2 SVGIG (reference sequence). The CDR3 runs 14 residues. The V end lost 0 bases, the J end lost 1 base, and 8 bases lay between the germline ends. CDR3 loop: CAWSVPSGTDTQYF. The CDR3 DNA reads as TGTGCCTGGAGTGTTCCTAGCGGCACAGATACGCAGTATTTT. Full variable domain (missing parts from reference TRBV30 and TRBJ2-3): SQTIHQWPATLVQPVGSPLSLECTVEGTSNPNLYWYRQAAGRGLQLLFYSVGIGQISSEVPQNLSASRPQDRQFILSSKKLLLSDSGFYLCAWSVPSGTDTQYFGPGTRLTVL.

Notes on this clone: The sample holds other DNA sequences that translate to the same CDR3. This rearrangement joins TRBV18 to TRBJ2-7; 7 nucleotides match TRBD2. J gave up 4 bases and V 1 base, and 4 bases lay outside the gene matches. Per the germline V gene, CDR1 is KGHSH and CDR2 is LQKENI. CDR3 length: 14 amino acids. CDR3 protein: CASSPQTGGYEQYF. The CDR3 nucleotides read TGTGCCAGCTCACCACAGACGGGGGGTTACGAGCAGTACTTC.

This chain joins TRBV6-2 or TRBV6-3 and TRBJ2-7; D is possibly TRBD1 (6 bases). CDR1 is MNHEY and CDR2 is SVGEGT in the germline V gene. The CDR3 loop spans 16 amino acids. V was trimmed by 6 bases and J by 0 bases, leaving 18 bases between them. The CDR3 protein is CASSPTGTPYSYEQYF. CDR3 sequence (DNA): TGTGCCAGCAGCCCAACCGGGACACCTTACTCCTACGAGCAGTACTTC.

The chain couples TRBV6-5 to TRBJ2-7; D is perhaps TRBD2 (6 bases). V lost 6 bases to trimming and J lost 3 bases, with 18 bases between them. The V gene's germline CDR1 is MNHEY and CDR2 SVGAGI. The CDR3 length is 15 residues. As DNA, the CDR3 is TGTGCCAGCAGCCAGACACTAGCAAGTGGCTACGAGCAGTACTTC. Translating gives CASSQTLASGYEQYF.

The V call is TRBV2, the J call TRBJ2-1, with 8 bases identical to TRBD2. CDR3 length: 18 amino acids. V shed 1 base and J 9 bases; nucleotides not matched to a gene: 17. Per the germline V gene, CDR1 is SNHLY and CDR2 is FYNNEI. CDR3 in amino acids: CASSEETLAGDFLAEQFF. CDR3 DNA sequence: TGTGCCAGCAGTGAAGAGACCCTAGCGGGCGACTTCCTTGCTGAGCAGTTCTTC.

Here the CDR3 reads CASSYQQGYGQYF. The CDR3 nucleotides read TGTGCCAGCAGTTACCAACAGGGGTATGGGCAGTACTTC. The rearrangement joins TRBV27 to TRBJ2-7, with 7 bases fitting TRBD1. CDR1 is MNHEY and CDR2 is SMNVEV in the germline V gene (reference sequence). Germline trimming cut 4 bases from V and 9 bases from J; bases unmatched to any gene: 9. This CDR3 has 13 amino acids.

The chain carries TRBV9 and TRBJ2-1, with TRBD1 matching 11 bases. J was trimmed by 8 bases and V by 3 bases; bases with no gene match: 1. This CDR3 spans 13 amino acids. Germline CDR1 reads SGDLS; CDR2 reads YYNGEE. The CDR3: CASSGTGGYEQFF. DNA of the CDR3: TGTGCCAGCAGCGGGACAGGGGGCTATGAGCAGTTCTTC.

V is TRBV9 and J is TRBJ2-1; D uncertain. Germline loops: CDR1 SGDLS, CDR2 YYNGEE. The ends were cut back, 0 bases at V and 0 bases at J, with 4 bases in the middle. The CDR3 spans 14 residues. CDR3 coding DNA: TGTGCCAGCAGCGTAGGTAACTCCTACAATGAGCAGTTCTTC. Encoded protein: CASSVGNSYNEQFF.

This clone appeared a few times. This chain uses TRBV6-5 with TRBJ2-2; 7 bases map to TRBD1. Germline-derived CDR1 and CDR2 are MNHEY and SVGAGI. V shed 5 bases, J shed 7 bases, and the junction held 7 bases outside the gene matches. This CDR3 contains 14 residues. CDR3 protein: CASSRQGSGGELFF. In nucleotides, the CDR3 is TGTGCCAGCAGTAGACAGGGCTCAGGCGGGGAGCTGTTTTTT.

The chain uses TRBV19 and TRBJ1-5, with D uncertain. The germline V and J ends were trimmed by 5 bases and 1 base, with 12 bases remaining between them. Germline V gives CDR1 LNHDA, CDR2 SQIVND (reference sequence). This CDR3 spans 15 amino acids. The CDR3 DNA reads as TGTGCCAGTAGTTCGTCTGCGGGAAGCAATCAGCCCCAGCATTTT. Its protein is CASSSSAGSNQPQHF.

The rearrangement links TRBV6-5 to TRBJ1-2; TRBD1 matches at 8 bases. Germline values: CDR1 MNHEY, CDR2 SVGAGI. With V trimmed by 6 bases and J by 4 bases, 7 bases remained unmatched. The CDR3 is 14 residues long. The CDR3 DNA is TGTGCCAGCAGCAACACAGGGGGGGCCTATGGCTACACCTTC. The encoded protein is CASSNTGGAYGYTF.